The T cell receptor (beta chain) under discussion was sequenced for a study of OX40 agonist ivuxolimab in advanced cancers. About the study: Hepatocellular carcinoma, melanoma, renal cell or head and neck cancer occurred in dose-escalation patients.

Autoimmune disease history or systemic immunosuppression led to patient exclusion. Worth noting for this clone: Its specificity is not known.

The study, taken as a whole, reports: On average, a greater number of expanded clones characterised CD8+ T cells relative to CD4+. CD4+ and CD8+ T cells in blood underwent clonal expansion by week 6 at 0.1 to 3.0 mg/kg.

Some clones are missing from TCRdb's copy, which holds only in-frame ones; the method was immunoSEQ multiplex PCR. Of approximately 100,000 clones listed, around 90% are singletons. The receptor's source is an adult with an advanced solid tumor such as melanoma, head and neck, liver or kidney cancer. The sequences come from CD4+ or CD8+ T cells sorted from blood, collected in a trial of the OX40 agonist ivuxolimab.

CDR3 protein: CASSRDSLYEQYF. The CDR3, as DNA: TGTGCCAGCAGCAGGGACAGCCTCTACGAGCAGTACTTC. The chain recombines TRBV6-5 with TRBJ2-7; 7 positions match TRBD1. V gave up 6 bases and J gave up 3 bases; unmatched junction bases: 5. This CDR3 spans 13 amino acids. CDR1 is MNHEY, CDR2 SVGAGI, per germline.